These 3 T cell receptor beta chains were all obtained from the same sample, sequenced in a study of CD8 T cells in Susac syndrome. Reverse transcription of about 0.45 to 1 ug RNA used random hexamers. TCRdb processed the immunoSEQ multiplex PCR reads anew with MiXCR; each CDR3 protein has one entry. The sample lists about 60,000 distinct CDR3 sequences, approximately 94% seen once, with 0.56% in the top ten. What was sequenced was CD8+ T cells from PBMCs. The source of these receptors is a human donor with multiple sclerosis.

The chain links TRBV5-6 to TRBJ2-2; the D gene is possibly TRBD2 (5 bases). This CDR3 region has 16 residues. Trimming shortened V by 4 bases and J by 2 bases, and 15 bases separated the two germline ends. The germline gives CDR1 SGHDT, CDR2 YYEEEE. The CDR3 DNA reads TGTGCCAGCAGCAAAGGACTTACCCCAAACACCGGGGAGCTGTTTTTT. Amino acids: CASSKGLTPNTGELFF.

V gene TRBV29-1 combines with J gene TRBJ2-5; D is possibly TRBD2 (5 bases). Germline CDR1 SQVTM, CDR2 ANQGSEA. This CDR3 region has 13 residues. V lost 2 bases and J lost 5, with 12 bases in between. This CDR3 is CSVETGEEETQYF. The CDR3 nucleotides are TGCAGCGTTGAAACCGGGGAAGAGGAGACCCAGTACTTC.

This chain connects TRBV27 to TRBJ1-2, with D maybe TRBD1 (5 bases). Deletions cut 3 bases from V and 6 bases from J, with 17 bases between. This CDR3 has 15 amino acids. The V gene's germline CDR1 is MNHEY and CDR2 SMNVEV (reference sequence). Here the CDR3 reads CASSLSNGGINGYTF. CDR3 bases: TGTGCCAGCAGTTTGTCGAACGGGGGAATAAATGGCTACACCTTC.